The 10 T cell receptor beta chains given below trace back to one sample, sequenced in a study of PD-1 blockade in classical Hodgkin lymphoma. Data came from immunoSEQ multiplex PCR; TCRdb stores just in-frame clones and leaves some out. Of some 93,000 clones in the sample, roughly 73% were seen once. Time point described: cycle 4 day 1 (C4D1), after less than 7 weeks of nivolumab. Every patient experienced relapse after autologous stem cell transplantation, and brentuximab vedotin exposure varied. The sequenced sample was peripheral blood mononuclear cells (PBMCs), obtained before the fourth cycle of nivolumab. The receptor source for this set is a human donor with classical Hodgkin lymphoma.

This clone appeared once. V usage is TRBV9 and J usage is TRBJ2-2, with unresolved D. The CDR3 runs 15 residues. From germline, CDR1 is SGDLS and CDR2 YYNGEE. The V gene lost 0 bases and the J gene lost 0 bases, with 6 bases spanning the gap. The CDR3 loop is CASSVAGANTGELFF. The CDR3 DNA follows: TGTGCCAGCAGCGTAGCTGGCGCGAACACCGGGGAGCTGTTTTTT.

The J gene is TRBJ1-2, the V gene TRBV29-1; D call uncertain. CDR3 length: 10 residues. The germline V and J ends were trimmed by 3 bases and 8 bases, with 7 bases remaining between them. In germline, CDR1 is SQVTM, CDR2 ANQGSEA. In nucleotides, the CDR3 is TGCAGCGTTGAGGACTCCGGCTACACCTTC. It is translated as CSVEDSGYTF.

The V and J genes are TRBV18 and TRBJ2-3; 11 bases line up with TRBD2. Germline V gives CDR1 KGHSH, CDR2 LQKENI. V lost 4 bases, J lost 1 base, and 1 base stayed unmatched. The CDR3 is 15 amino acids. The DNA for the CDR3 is TGTGCCAGCTCACAACTAGCGGGGGGCACAGATACGCAGTATTTT. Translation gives CASSQLAGGTDTQYF.

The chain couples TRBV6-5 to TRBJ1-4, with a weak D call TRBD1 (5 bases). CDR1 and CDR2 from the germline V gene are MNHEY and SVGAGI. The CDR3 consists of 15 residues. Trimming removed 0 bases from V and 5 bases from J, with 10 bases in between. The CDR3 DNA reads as TGTGCCAGCAGTTACTCTAGGGGCCGGAATGAAAAACTGTTTTTT. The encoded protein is CASSYSRGRNEKLFF.

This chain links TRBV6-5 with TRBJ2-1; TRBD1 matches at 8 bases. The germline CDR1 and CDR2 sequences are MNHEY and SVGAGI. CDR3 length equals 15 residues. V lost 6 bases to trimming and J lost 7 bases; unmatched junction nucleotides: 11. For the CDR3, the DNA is TGTGCCAGCAGCACCCCGCGACAGGGGAAGAATGAGCAGTTCTTC. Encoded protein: CASSTPRQGKNEQFF.

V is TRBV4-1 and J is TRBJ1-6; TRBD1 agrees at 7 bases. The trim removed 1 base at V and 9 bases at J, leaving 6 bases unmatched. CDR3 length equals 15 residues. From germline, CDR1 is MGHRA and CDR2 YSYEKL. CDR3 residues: CASSQGQGWGSPLHF. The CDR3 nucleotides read TGCGCCAGCAGCCAAGGACAGGGATGGGGTTCACCCCTCCACTTT.

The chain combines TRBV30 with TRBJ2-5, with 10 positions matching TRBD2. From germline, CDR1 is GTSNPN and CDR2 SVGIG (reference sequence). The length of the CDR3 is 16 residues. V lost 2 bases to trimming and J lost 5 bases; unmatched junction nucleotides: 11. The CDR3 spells CAWSKFSGRADETQYF. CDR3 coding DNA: TGTGCCTGGAGTAAATTCAGCGGGAGGGCCGATGAGACCCAGTACTTC.

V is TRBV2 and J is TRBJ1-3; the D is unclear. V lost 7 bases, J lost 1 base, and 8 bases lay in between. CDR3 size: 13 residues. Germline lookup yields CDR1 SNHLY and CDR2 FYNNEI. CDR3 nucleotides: TGTGCCAGCACAGGTTTTTCTGGAAACACCATATATTTT. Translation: CASTGFSGNTIYF.

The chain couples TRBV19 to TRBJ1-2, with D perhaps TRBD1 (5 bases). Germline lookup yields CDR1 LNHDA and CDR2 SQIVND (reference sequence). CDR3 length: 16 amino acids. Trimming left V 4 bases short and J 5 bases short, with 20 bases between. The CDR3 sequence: CASSTYLLLRDYGYTF. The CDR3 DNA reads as TGTGCCAGTAGTACCTACCTCTTACTCAGGGATTATGGCTACACCTTC.

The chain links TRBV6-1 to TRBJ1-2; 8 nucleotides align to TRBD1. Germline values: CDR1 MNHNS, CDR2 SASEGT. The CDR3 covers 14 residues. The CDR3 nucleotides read TGTGGGATCATCGGACAGGGAGGTAACTATGGCTACACCTTC. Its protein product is CGIIGQGGNYGYTF.